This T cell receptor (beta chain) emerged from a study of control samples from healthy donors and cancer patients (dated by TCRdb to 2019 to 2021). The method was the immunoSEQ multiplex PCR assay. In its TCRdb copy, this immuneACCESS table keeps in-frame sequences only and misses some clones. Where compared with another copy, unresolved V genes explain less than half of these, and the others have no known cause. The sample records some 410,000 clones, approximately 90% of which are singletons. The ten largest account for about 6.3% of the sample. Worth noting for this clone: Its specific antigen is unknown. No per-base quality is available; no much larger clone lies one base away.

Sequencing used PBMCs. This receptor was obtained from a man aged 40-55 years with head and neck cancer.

The sequenced DNA: TGTGCCAGCAGTTTAAACCCAGGGGGTATCTATGGCTACACCTTC. The translation is CASSLNPGGIYGYTF. The rearrangement joined TRBV14 to TRBJ1-2, and TRBD1 matches 7 of the central bases. The V end gives up 6 bases and the J end 4 bases, leaving 11 bases in the junction not matched to a gene. The germline V gene specifies SGHDN as CDR1 and FVKESK as CDR2. The CDR3 sequence holds 15 residues, the cysteine and phenylalanine included. CDR3 DNA is the only sequence kept; it has 45 bases, read in frame from the first base.